These T cell receptor beta chains were read from a single sample in a study of T cell repertoires in cytomegalovirus infection. TCRdb recomputed calls from the reads with MiXCR, one row per CDR3 protein. The sample lists fewer than 200,000 distinct CDR3 sequences; 13% to 15% were seen once. Sample: PBMCs. These receptors were obtained from a human donor in good health (CMV status not recorded). Some clones in this sample may be carry-over from other donors' samples. CDR3s include the opening cysteine and the closing phenylalanine or tryptophan. D genes are given only for firm matches. The size field is filled for only some rows; it gives once, few, many or a size class.

J gene: TRBJ2-1; clone size: NA; D gene: NA; V gene: TRBV9; CDR3 DNA: TGTGCCAGCAGCGTAGAGAACAGCCGAAGTCACAATGAGCAGTTCTTC; CDR3 protein: CASSVENSRSHNEQFF
J gene: TRBJ1-4; clone size: many; D gene: TRBD1; V gene: TRBV7-2; CDR3 DNA: TGTGCCAGCAGCCCCCGACAGGGTGGTAGTGAAAAACTGTTTTTT; CDR3 protein: CASSPRQGGSEKLFF
J gene: TRBJ2-1; clone size: NA; D gene: NA; V gene: TRBV7-9; CDR3 DNA: TGTGCCAGCAGCTTAGACGCCAGCGGAGGTTCGTACAATGAGCAGTTCTTC; CDR3 protein: CASSLDASGGSYNEQFF
J gene: TRBJ2-3; clone size: many; D gene: NA; V gene: TRBV7-2; CDR3 DNA: TGTGCCAGCAGCTTGACTACCCCAGGGGCAGATACGCAGTATTTT; CDR3 protein: CASSLTTPGADTQYF
J gene: TRBJ1-1; clone size: many; D gene: TRBD1; V gene: TRBV28; CDR3 DNA: TGTGCCAGCAGCCCCCCCAAGGGGGCGAACACTGAAGCTTTCTTT; CDR3 protein: CASSPPKGANTEAFF
J gene: TRBJ2-5; clone size: many; D gene: NA; V gene: TRBV7-2; CDR3 DNA: TGTGCCAGCAGCTCGCGACAGACGGAGTACCAAGAGACCCAGTACTTC; CDR3 protein: CASSSRQTEYQETQYF
J gene: TRBJ2-6; clone size: NA; D gene: NA; V gene: TRBV20-1; CDR3 DNA: TGCAGTGCTCGACCCACTGGGGCCAACGTCCTGACTTTC; CDR3 protein: CSARPTGANVLTF
J gene: TRBJ1-2; clone size: few; D gene: TRBD1; V gene: TRBV4-1; CDR3 DNA: TGCGCCAGCAGCCTAAGACAGGGAGGGAGTGGGCTACTGTATGGCTACACCTTC; CDR3 protein: CASSLRQGGSGLLYGYTF
J gene: TRBJ1-2; clone size: many; D gene: NA; V gene: TRBV5-6; CDR3 DNA: TGTGCCAGCAGTAGCTGGGACACCCAAGCTTATGGCTACACCTTC; CDR3 protein: CASSSWDTQAYGYTF
J gene: TRBJ2-7; clone size: many; D gene: NA; V gene: TRBV7-2; CDR3 DNA: TGTGCCAGCACCCGTCGTACAGCGGGCCCCTACGAGCAGTACTTC; CDR3 protein: CASTRRTAGPYEQYF
J gene: TRBJ2-1; clone size: NA; D gene: TRBD2; V gene: TRBV7-9; CDR3 DNA: TGTGCCAGCAGCAAGACTAGCGGGGGGGCCGATGAGCAGTTCTTC; CDR3 protein: CASSKTSGGADEQFF
J gene: TRBJ2-7; clone size: few; D gene: TRBD1; V gene: TRBV5-6; CDR3 DNA: TGTGCCAGCAGCTTTCTAACAGGGGGTTCCTACGAGCAGTACTTC; CDR3 protein: CASSFLTGGSYEQYF
J gene: TRBJ1-2; clone size: few; D gene: NA; V gene: TRBV11-2; CDR3 DNA: TGTGCCAGCAGCCAAGGCAGACAAGTGGATGGCTACACCTTC; CDR3 protein: CASSQGRQVDGYTF
J gene: TRBJ1-2; clone size: NA; D gene: NA; V gene: TRBV20-1; CDR3 DNA: TGCAGTGCTAGGTCCCCCAAGCGCCTAGGGTACACCTTC; CDR3 protein: CSARSPKRLGYTF
J gene: TRBJ1-1; clone size: many; D gene: NA; V gene: TRBV7-9; CDR3 DNA: TGTGCCAGCAACAACAGCCCCACTGAAGCTTTCTTT; CDR3 protein: CASNNSPTEAFF
J gene: TRBJ2-2; clone size: few; D gene: TRBD2; V gene: TRBV28; CDR3 DNA: TGTGCCAGCAGTTCCCCATGGGAGGGGAACACCGGGGAGCTGTTTTTT; CDR3 protein: CASSSPWEGNTGELFF
J gene: TRBJ2-3; clone size: few; D gene: NA; V gene: TRBV6-1; CDR3 DNA: TGTGCCAGCAGGCCCGGGACAAGCACAGATACGCAGTATTTT; CDR3 protein: CASRPGTSTDTQYF
J gene: TRBJ2-6; clone size: few; D gene: NA; V gene: TRBV19; CDR3 DNA: TGTGCCAGTACCCGTTGGAGCTCTGGGGCCAACGTCCTGACTTTC; CDR3 protein: CASTRWSSGANVLTF
J gene: TRBJ2-3; clone size: few; D gene: NA; V gene: TRBV12-3/TRBV12-4; CDR3 DNA: TGTGCCAGCAGTTTCAGGGTCGTATATCCAGATACGCAGTATTTT; CDR3 protein: CASSFRVVYPDTQYF
J gene: TRBJ2-2; clone size: many; D gene: TRBD2; V gene: TRBV7-2; CDR3 DNA: TGTGCCAGCAGCTTCAGACTAGCGGGAGCGACGAACACCGGGGAGCTGTTTTTT; CDR3 protein: CASSFRLAGATNTGELFF
J gene: TRBJ2-1; clone size: many; D gene: TRBD1; V gene: TRBV11-2; CDR3 DNA: TGTGCCAGCAGCACCCTGACAGGGGAATTTGTCTACAATGAGCAGTTCTTC; CDR3 protein: CASSTLTGEFVYNEQFF
J gene: TRBJ1-5; clone size: many; D gene: TRBD1; V gene: TRBV7-8; CDR3 DNA: TGTGCCAGCAGCCCGATAACAGGGGGACATCAGCCCCAGCATTTT; CDR3 protein: CASSPITGGHQPQHF
J gene: TRBJ2-7; clone size: NA; D gene: NA; V gene: TRBV19; CDR3 DNA: TGTGCCAGTACCCCCTACGAGCAGTACTTC; CDR3 protein: CASTPYEQYF
J gene: TRBJ2-7; clone size: NA; D gene: NA; V gene: TRBV6-2/TRBV6-3; CDR3 DNA: TGTGCCAGCAGTAACCGGGACACTGGCTGGAGCTCCTACGAGCAGTACTTC; CDR3 protein: CASSNRDTGWSSYEQYF
J gene: TRBJ1-5; clone size: few; D gene: TRBD1; V gene: TRBV10-3; CDR3 DNA: TGTGCCATCAGTGAATTAGGAGGGGGCCATCAGCCCCAGCATTTT; CDR3 protein: CAISELGGGHQPQHF
J gene: TRBJ2-5; clone size: many; D gene: NA; V gene: TRBV12-3/TRBV12-4; CDR3 DNA: TGTGCCAGCAGCCAACGCATTCAGTCAGAGACCCAGTACTTC; CDR3 protein: CASSQRIQSETQYF
J gene: TRBJ1-1; clone size: many; D gene: TRBD1; V gene: TRBV7-2; CDR3 DNA: TGTGCCAGCAGCCCCGGGACAGACAGATACAGTGGGACTGAAGCTTTCTTT; CDR3 protein: CASSPGTDRYSGTEAFF
J gene: TRBJ2-3; clone size: NA; D gene: NA; V gene: TRBV12-5; CDR3 DNA: TGTGCTAGTGGTTTCGTAGATACGCAGTATTTT; CDR3 protein: CASGFVDTQYF
J gene: TRBJ1-2; clone size: NA; D gene: NA; V gene: TRBV2; CDR3 DNA: TGTGCCAGCGGGGGTAACTATGGCTACACCTTC; CDR3 protein: CASGGNYGYTF
J gene: TRBJ2-1; clone size: NA; D gene: TRBD1; V gene: TRBV29-1; CDR3 DNA: TGCAGCGGATCGGGACAGGGCAATGAGCAGTTCTTC; CDR3 protein: CSGSGQGNEQFF
J gene: TRBJ1-1; clone size: many; D gene: NA; V gene: TRBV7-2; CDR3 DNA: TGTGCCAGCAGCTTAGGGGGGGCTGAAGCTTTCTTT; CDR3 protein: CASSLGGAEAFF
J gene: TRBJ2-1; clone size: many; D gene: NA; V gene: TRBV28; CDR3 DNA: TGTGCCAGCAGTCTTTCGACAGTCACTCTATACAATGAGCAGTTCTTC; CDR3 protein: CASSLSTVTLYNEQFF
J gene: TRBJ2-5; clone size: few; D gene: TRBD1; V gene: TRBV20-1; CDR3 DNA: TGCAGTGCTAGAGTACGACAGGGGGTGACCCAGTACTTC; CDR3 protein: CSARVRQGVTQYF
J gene: TRBJ2-7; clone size: many; D gene: NA; V gene: TRBV4-1; CDR3 DNA: TGCGCCAGCAGCGCCGGGGACACCTCCTACGAGCAGTACTTC; CDR3 protein: CASSAGDTSYEQYF
J gene: TRBJ2-2; clone size: NA; D gene: TRBD2; V gene: TRBV29-1; CDR3 DNA: TGCAGCGCCGGAGCGGGGGACAACACCGGGGAGCTGTTTTTT; CDR3 protein: CSAGAGDNTGELFF
J gene: TRBJ2-2; clone size: NA; D gene: NA; V gene: TRBV11-2; CDR3 DNA: TGTGCCAGCAGCTTAGTAACCGCTCAGCTGTTTTTT; CDR3 protein: CASSLVTAQLFF
J gene: TRBJ1-1; clone size: few; D gene: NA; V gene: TRBV11-1; CDR3 DNA: TGTGGATCTAGTACACCAGGGGACACTGAAGCTTTCTTT; CDR3 protein: CGSSTPGDTEAFF
J gene: TRBJ1-2; clone size: many; D gene: TRBD1; V gene: TRBV7-2; CDR3 DNA: TGTGCCAGCAGCACCGAGGGGGCAATGGGAGGCTACACCTTC; CDR3 protein: CASSTEGAMGGYTF
J gene: TRBJ2-3; clone size: NA; D gene: NA; V gene: TRBV28; CDR3 DNA: TGTGCCAGCAGTCCCCCAGTTTCCACAGATACGCAGTATTTT; CDR3 protein: CASSPPVSTDTQYF
J gene: TRBJ1-4; clone size: NA; D gene: NA; V gene: TRBV28; CDR3 DNA: TGTGCCAGCAGTTTATTTGGGGGTATAAGCGAAAAACTGTTGTTT; CDR3 protein: CASSLFGGISEKLLF
J gene: TRBJ2-1; clone size: many; D gene: NA; V gene: TRBV28; CDR3 DNA: TGTGCCAGCAGTTTCCCCGGACTTGCCCACTTC; CDR3 protein: CASSFPGLAHF
J gene: TRBJ2-7; clone size: NA; D gene: NA; V gene: TRBV7-6; CDR3 DNA: TGTGCCAGCAGCTTGGGGCCCCATTACGAGCAGTACTTC; CDR3 protein: CASSLGPHYEQYF
J gene: TRBJ1-2; clone size: many; D gene: NA; V gene: TRBV4-1; CDR3 DNA: TGCGCCAGCAGCCAAGAAACAGGAGGAAGGAACTATGGCTACACCTTC; CDR3 protein: CASSQETGGRNYGYTF
J gene: TRBJ1-2; clone size: few; D gene: TRBD1; V gene: TRBV19; CDR3 DNA: TGTGCCAGTAAAAACAGGGGGCGTCATGGCTACACCTTC; CDR3 protein: CASKNRGRHGYTF
J gene: TRBJ2-1; clone size: few; D gene: TRBD2; V gene: TRBV2; CDR3 DNA: TGTGCCAGCAGAGATATAGCGGGGAGCCTCAATGAGCAGTTCTTC; CDR3 protein: CASRDIAGSLNEQFF
J gene: TRBJ2-7; clone size: NA; D gene: NA; V gene: TRBV14; CDR3 DNA: TGTGCCAGCAGCCAAGCAGTGTACGAGCAGTACTTC; CDR3 protein: CASSQAVYEQYF
J gene: TRBJ2-3; clone size: few; D gene: TRBD1; V gene: TRBV15; CDR3 DNA: TGTGCCACCAGCAGGCTGACAGGGGCAGCAGATACGCAGTATTTT; CDR3 protein: CATSRLTGAADTQYF
J gene: TRBJ2-7; clone size: few; D gene: TRBD2; V gene: TRBV14; CDR3 DNA: TGTGCCAGCAGCCAAGCCCTAGCGGGGTCCTACGAGCAGTACTTC; CDR3 protein: CASSQALAGSYEQYF
J gene: TRBJ1-1; clone size: many; D gene: TRBD1; V gene: TRBV7-2; CDR3 DNA: TGTGCCAGCGGTATGCAGGGGGCGACCACTGAAGCTTTCTTT; CDR3 protein: CASGMQGATTEAFF
J gene: TRBJ2-1; clone size: many; D gene: NA; V gene: TRBV7-2; CDR3 DNA: TGTGCCAGCAGCTCCCCGGGGGAGACCGCCTACAATGAGCAGTTCTTC; CDR3 protein: CASSSPGETAYNEQFF
J gene: TRBJ2-3; clone size: many; D gene: NA; V gene: TRBV7-2; CDR3 DNA: TGTGCCAGCAGCTTAGTCCCAGGGCTTGTGGCAGATACGCAGTATTTT; CDR3 protein: CASSLVPGLVADTQYF
J gene: TRBJ2-7; clone size: many; D gene: TRBD1; V gene: TRBV11-2; CDR3 DNA: TGTGCCAGCAGCCTAACAGGGGGAGCTTCCTACGAGCAGTACTTC; CDR3 protein: CASSLTGGASYEQYF
J gene: TRBJ1-1; clone size: few; D gene: TRBD1; V gene: TRBV18; CDR3 DNA: TGTGCCAGCTCACCAGGGACAGGGCAGGACACTGAAGCTTTCTTT; CDR3 protein: CASSPGTGQDTEAFF
J gene: TRBJ2-1; clone size: many; D gene: NA; V gene: TRBV7-2; CDR3 DNA: TGTGCCAGCAGCCCCCCTTCCAATGAGCAGTTCTTC; CDR3 protein: CASSPPSNEQFF
J gene: TRBJ1-1; clone size: few; D gene: NA; V gene: TRBV12-5; CDR3 DNA: TGTGCTAGTGTCCTGGGGAGGGGCACTGAAGCTTTCTTT; CDR3 protein: CASVLGRGTEAFF